This is a list of T cell receptor beta chains from one sample in a study of prognosis after radiotherapy for stage I lung cancer. TCRdb reanalysed the multiplex PCR reads using MiXCR and keeps one entry per CDR3 protein. Of around 17,000 distinct CDR3 sequences in the sample, approximately 17% were seen once. Material: PBMCs, obtained before or after stereotactic body radiation therapy (not recorded which). These receptors all stem from a donor aged 50 or older with non-small cell lung cancer. Each CDR3 is given with its conserved first and last residue. A D gene is named only where the DNA matches it firmly. The size entry is marked missing in some rows and otherwise reads once, few, many or a size class.

J | D | V | size | DNA | CDR3
TRBJ1-2 | TRBD1 | TRBV12-3/TRBV12-4 | many | TGTGCCAGCACCCGGGGGGGACAGGGGTTTGACTACACCTTC | CASTRGGQGFDYTF
TRBJ2-4 | NA | TRBV16 | few | TGTGCCAGCACCCGGGGCGGGGTGGACATTCAGTACTTC | CASTRGGVDIQYF
TRBJ2-7 | NA | TRBV4-1 | many | TGCGCCAGCAGCCACGGCAGAGAAAACTACGAGCAGTACTTC | CASSHGRENYEQYF
TRBJ2-5 | TRBD2 | TRBV6-2/TRBV6-3 | many | TGTGCCAGCAGTTCCACCGGACTAGCGGGGGATAAAGAGACCCAGTACTTC | CASSSTGLAGDKETQYF
TRBJ1-5 | TRBD1 | TRBV19 | many | TGTGCCAGTTCTACTCGGACAGGGGTACAGCCCCAGCATTTT | CASSTRTGVQPQHF
TRBJ2-3 | TRBD2 | TRBV5-6 | many | TGTGCCAGCAGCTTGTTACTAGCGGGGGCAGGTGTGTCAGATACGCAGTATTTT | CASSLLLAGAGVSDTQYF
TRBJ1-1 | TRBD1 | TRBV30 | NA | TGTGCCTGGAGTATACAGGGGAACACTGTAGCTTTCTTT | CAWSIQGNTVAFF
TRBJ2-5 | TRBD2 | TRBV11-2 | many | TGTGCCAGCAGCTTATTTGGGACTAGCGGACAAGAGACCCAGTACTTC | CASSLFGTSGQETQYF
TRBJ2-1 | NA | TRBV11-2 | many | TGTGCCAGCAGCTTAGTTTCCCTCAATGAGCAGTTCTTC | CASSLVSLNEQFF
TRBJ2-6 | NA | TRBV18 | many | TGTGCCAGCTCACAAACGAGGAACTCTGGGGCCAACGTCCTGACTTTC | CASSQTRNSGANVLTF
TRBJ1-2 | NA | TRBV6-1 | many | TGTGCCAGCAGTGTACACGACTATGGCTACACCTTC | CASSVHDYGYTF
TRBJ2-3 | NA | TRBV20-1 | many | TGCAGTGCTAACACAGGGTGGGGCACGACAGATACGCAGTATTTT | CSANTGWGTTDTQYF
TRBJ2-7 | TRBD1 | TRBV20-1 | many | TGCAGTGCTAGGCACCCGGGACAGGGGAGAACGTCCTACGAGCAGTACTTC | CSARHPGQGRTSYEQYF
TRBJ2-3 | TRBD2 | TRBV25-1 | NA | TGTGCCAGCACCCTCCTCGGGGCACTATGGCGGGGGGCCACAGGTACGCAGTATTTT | CASTLLGALWRGATGTQYF
TRBJ1-1 | NA | TRBV12-3/TRBV12-4 | many | TGTGCCAGCAGTTTCTCAGGGGTGAACACTGAAGCTTTCTTT | CASSFSGVNTEAFF
TRBJ2-4 | NA | TRBV5-5 | many | TGTGCCAGCAGACCTAAGCCCCCGACAGAGGCCAAAAACATTCAGTACTTC | CASRPKPPTEAKNIQYF
TRBJ1-2 | TRBD1 | TRBV7-2 | many | TGTGCCAGCAGCTTAGGACAGGGGCTCGGCTATGGCTACACCTTC | CASSLGQGLGYGYTF
TRBJ2-1 | NA | TRBV27 | many | TGTGCCAGCAGTTACGGGACCCTAAGGGTCAATGAGCAGTTCTTC | CASSYGTLRVNEQFF
TRBJ2-2 | TRBD2 | TRBV12-3/TRBV12-4 | many | TGTGCCAGCAGTCGTAGGGGAGCGGGAGTGGCCGGGGAGCTGTTTTTT | CASSRRGAGVAGELFF
TRBJ2-7 | TRBD2 | TRBV3-1 | many | TGTGCCAGCAGCCGTGTAGCGGGAAAGGGTGAGCAGTACTTC | CASSRVAGKGEQYF
TRBJ1-3 | NA | TRBV7-2 | many | TGTGCCAGCAGCGAGAGCTCTGGAAACACCATATATTTT | CASSESSGNTIYF
TRBJ2-7 | NA | TRBV27 | NA | TGTGCCAGCAGTATCCGCGACGAGCAGTACTTC | CASSIRDEQYF
TRBJ2-1 | NA | TRBV20-1 | many | TGCAGTGCTAGCAAGGCGGGACCCTACAATGAGCAGTTCTTC | CSASKAGPYNEQFF
TRBJ2-2 | NA | TRBV7-2 | many | TGTGCCAGCAGCCCTAAAGTTAGGGTCACCGGGGAGCTGTTTTTT | CASSPKVRVTGELFF
TRBJ1-2 | NA | TRBV20-1 | once | TGCAGTGCTAGCTTACGAGGGGGAAACCATGGCTACACCTTC | CSASLRGGNHGYTF
TRBJ2-1 | TRBD2 | TRBV30 | many | TGTGCCTGGACTAGCGGGTACAATGAGCAGTTCTTC | CAWTSGYNEQFF
TRBJ2-1 | NA | TRBV20-1 | many | TGCAGTGCTAGAGAGGGAGCGGGCAATGGAAAGCAGTTCTTC | CSAREGAGNGKQFF
TRBJ2-3 | NA | TRBV11-2 | many | TGTGCCAGCAGCCTAGGGGGGGGCACAGATACGCAGTATTTT | CASSLGGGTDTQYF
TRBJ2-7 | TRBD2 | TRBV7-2 | many | TGTGCCAGCAGTCATGGACTAGCGGGAACCTACGAGCAGTACTTC | CASSHGLAGTYEQYF
TRBJ2-3 | TRBD2 | TRBV4-1 | many | TGCGCCAGCAGCCGTAGCGGGCTTAGCACAGATACGCAGTATTTT | CASSRSGLSTDTQYF
TRBJ2-5 | NA | TRBV19 | many | TGTGCCAGTAGTAAACGGGACCATGAAGAGACCCAGTACTTC | CASSKRDHEETQYF
TRBJ2-7 | NA | TRBV29-1 | NA | TGCAGCGTTGCAACAGGGGAGCAGTACTTC | CSVATGEQYF
TRBJ2-5 | TRBD2 | TRBV7-7 | NA | TGTGCCAACAGCTCGACCCGGACTAGCCGGGGGGCCGGAGAGACCCAGTACTTC | CANSSTRTSRGAGETQYF
TRBJ1-5 | NA | TRBV3-1 | many | TGTGCCAGCAGCCAAAGCCAGATTAGCAATCAGCCCCAGCATTTT | CASSQSQISNQPQHF
TRBJ2-7 | NA | TRBV11-3 | many | TGTGCCAGCAGCTTAGCAGGGGACGAGCAGTACTTC | CASSLAGDEQYF
TRBJ1-3 | NA | TRBV7-6 | many | TGTGCCAGCAGCCCACAGCCTCTTACAGGGACCCTTTTCTCTGGAAACACCATATATTTT | CASSPQPLTGTLFSGNTIYF
TRBJ2-7 | NA | TRBV6-1 | many | TGTGCCAGCAGCCAAGGACAGTCGGCCTACGAGCAGTACTTC | CASSQGQSAYEQYF
TRBJ2-5 | NA | TRBV7-2 | many | TGTGCCAGCAGCCCCGGGAGAGAGGAGACCCAGTACTTC | CASSPGREETQYF
TRBJ2-3 | TRBD2 | TRBV19 | many | TGTGCCAGTAGTATTTCAGCGGGAGTAGCCAATACGCAGTATTTT | CASSISAGVANTQYF
TRBJ2-3 | TRBD2 | TRBV24-1 | many | TGTGCCACCAGTCCTTCCAGCGGGGGGGCGGGAGATACGCAGTATTTT | CATSPSSGGAGDTQYF
TRBJ1-2 | TRBD1 | TRBV19 | many | TGTGCCAGTAGACGACAGGGTCAAGCCTATGGCTACACCTTC | CASRRQGQAYGYTF
TRBJ2-5 | TRBD2 | TRBV5-4 | few | TGTGCCAGCAGCCAGTTCTCTAGCGGGGGAGAGACCCAGTACTTC | CASSQFSSGGETQYF
TRBJ2-2 | NA | TRBV24-1 | many | TGTGCCACCAGTGACCCCGGGGTCGTCCTAGGTGTGACCGGGGAGCTGGTTTTT | CATSDPGVVLGVTGELVF
TRBJ2-3 | TRBD2 | TRBV4-1 | NA | TGCGCCAACAGCCGAAAGTTACCTAGCGGGGGGGCAGGGAACACAGATACGCAGTATTTT | CANSRKLPSGGAGNTDTQYF
TRBJ2-1 | NA | TRBV7-9 | NA | TGTGCCAGCAGCTCGTTTGGGCGATCCTACAATGAGCAGTTCTTC | CASSSFGRSYNEQFF
TRBJ2-5 | NA | TRBV20-1 | many | TGCAGTGCTAGAGGGGTTAGGGGACAGACCCAGTACTTC | CSARGVRGQTQYF
TRBJ1-1 | NA | TRBV5-1 | many | TGTGCCAGCAGTTTGGTGAACACTGAAGCTTTCTTT | CASSLVNTEAFF
TRBJ2-1 | NA | TRBV6-1 | NA | TGTGCCAGCAGTTACATTGAGACTAGTGGGGTCAGCTCATACAATGAGCAGTTCTTC | CASSYIETSGVSSYNEQFF
TRBJ2-7 | NA | TRBV28 | medium-sized | TGTGCCAGCAGTTCCGACGTCAGCTCCTACGAGCAGTACTTC | CASSSDVSSYEQYF
TRBJ2-7 | TRBD2 | TRBV27 | many | TGTGCCAGCAGTTTATTGCCGACTAGCGGTTTAGAGCAGTACTTC | CASSLLPTSGLEQYF
TRBJ2-2 | NA | TRBV20-1 | many | TGCAGTGGGGTGGACGGCGGGGAGCTGTTTTTT | CSGVDGGELFF
TRBJ2-1 | TRBD2 | TRBV2 | many | TGTGCCAGCAGCGTCGTGGGGCTAGCGGGAGGCTACAATGAGCAGTTCTTC | CASSVVGLAGGYNEQFF
TRBJ2-4 | TRBD1 | TRBV15 | few | TGTGCCACCAGCAGAGATCGCGGACAGGGCGCCAAAAACATTCAGTACTTC | CATSRDRGQGAKNIQYF
TRBJ1-5 | TRBD1 | TRBV6-2/TRBV6-3 | NA | TGTGCCAGCAGTGTGGACAGGGAGATTCAGCCCCAGCATTTT | CASSVDREIQPQHF
TRBJ2-3 | TRBD2 | TRBV10-3 | NA | TGTGCCATCCAGCCTAGCGGGGGGGTTTATACGCAGTATTTT | CAIQPSGGVYTQYF
TRBJ2-1 | TRBD2 | TRBV6-2/TRBV6-3 | NA | TGTGCCAGCAGTGACCTGACCGGGACTAGCGGCAATGAGCAGTTCTTC | CASSDLTGTSGNEQFF
TRBJ1-2 | NA | TRBV25-1 | many | TGTGCCAGCAGTGAAACGTCCGCGAGCTACTATGGCTACACCTTC | CASSETSASYYGYTF
TRBJ1-1 | NA | TRBV7-2 | many | TGTGCCAGCAGCCCAGACACGGGCTTCACTGAAGCTTTCTTT | CASSPDTGFTEAFF
TRBJ1-2 | NA | TRBV12-3/TRBV12-4 | many | TGTGCCAGCAGCCGCCCGCGGGATGGCTACACCTTC | CASSRPRDGYTF
TRBJ1-2 | NA | TRBV18 | many | TGTGCCAGCTCACCAAACCAGGGGAGGGGCTACACCTTC | CASSPNQGRGYTF